This is a list of T cell receptor beta chains from one sample in a study of cytomegalovirus exposure and HLA in healthy donors. The assay was immunoSEQ multiplex PCR, and TCRdb's table has in-frame clones only and misses some. In total, the table holds under 200,000 clones. The sequenced material came from PBMCs. These receptors were taken from a woman aged 18-30 years in good health and CMV-seropositive. CDR3s include the opening cysteine and the closing phenylalanine or tryptophan. A D gene is named only where the DNA matches it firmly.

V gene,D gene,J gene,CDR3 DNA,CDR3 protein
TRBV15,TRBD2,TRBJ2-7,TGTGCCACCAGCGCGGGGGTTCGGCGGGGGACCTACGAGCAGTACTTC,CATSAGVRRGTYEQYF
TRBV10-2,-,TRBJ1-2,TGCGCCAGCAGTCCCGACAGGAGTAACTATGGCTACACCTTC,CASSPDRSNYGYTF
TRBV4-1,TRBD1,TRBJ1-1,TGCGCCAGCAGCCAAGAGAGGACAGGGAGGGCTGAAGCTTTCTTT,CASSQERTGRAEAFF
TRBV11-1,TRBD1,TRBJ2-7,TGTGCCAGCAGCTCGAGGAAGTCCGGGACAGGGTTTGGTGAGCAGTACTTC,CASSSRKSGTGFGEQYF
TRBV5-1,TRBD1,TRBJ2-5,TGCGCCAGCAGCCAAAGGACAGGGGGAGGGGAGACCCAGTACTTC,CASSQRTGGGETQYF
TRBV6-1,TRBD1,TRBJ2-7,TGTGCCAGCAGTGCTGGGACAGGGCCCTACGAGCAGTACTTC,CASSAGTGPYEQYF
TRBV18,TRBD1,TRBJ2-5,TGTGCCAGCTCACCGGGGACAGGCCAAGAGACCCAGTACTTC,CASSPGTGQETQYF
TRBV5-1,TRBD2,TRBJ2-1,TGCGCCAGCAGCTTTGGGGCTAGCGGGCTCCAGGAGCAGTTCTTC,CASSFGASGLQEQFF
TRBV11-3,TRBD2,TRBJ2-3,TGTGCCAGCAGCTTCGGGGGGGGCACAGATACGCAGTATTTT,CASSFGGGTDTQYF
TRBV6-6,TRBD2,TRBJ2-3,TGTGCCAGCAGCCCCAGACTAGCCCGGACAGATACGCAGTATTTT,CASSPRLARTDTQYF